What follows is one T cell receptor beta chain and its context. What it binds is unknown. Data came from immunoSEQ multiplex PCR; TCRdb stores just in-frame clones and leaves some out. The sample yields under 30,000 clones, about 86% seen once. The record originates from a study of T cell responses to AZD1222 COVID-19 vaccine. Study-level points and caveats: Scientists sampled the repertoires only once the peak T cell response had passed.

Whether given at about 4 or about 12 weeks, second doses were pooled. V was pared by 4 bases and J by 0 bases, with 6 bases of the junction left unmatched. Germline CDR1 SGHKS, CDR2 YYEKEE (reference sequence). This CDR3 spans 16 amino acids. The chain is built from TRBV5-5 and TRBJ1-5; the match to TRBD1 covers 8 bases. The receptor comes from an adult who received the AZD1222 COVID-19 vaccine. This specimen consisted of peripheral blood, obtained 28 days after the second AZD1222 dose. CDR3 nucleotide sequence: TGTGCCAGCAGCACCTGGACAGGGAGTAGCAATCAGCCCCAGCATTTT. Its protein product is CASSTWTGSSNQPQHF.